This TCR beta chain is drawn from a study of blood T cell repertoires in COVID-19. TCRdb's table, derived via immunoSEQ multiplex PCR, lists solely in-frame clones and lacks some. Of about 370,000 clones in the sample, 80% to 90% are singletons; the top ten hold approximately 1%. The sequencing sample was made of PBMCs or T cells enriched from blood (not recorded which). The receptor was isolated from a man in his late teens or twenties who had recovered from COVID-19.

The CDR3 loop is CAWSVTSGPSYEQYF. The DNA of the CDR3 is TGTGCCTGGAGTGTGACTAGCGGCCCCTCCTACGAGCAGTACTTC. V usage is TRBV30 and J usage is TRBJ2-7; TRBD2 agrees at 9 bases. CDR1 is GTSNPN, CDR2 SVGIG, per germline (reference sequence). CDR3 length equals 15 residues. Trimming cost V 0 bases and J 0 bases; bases outside gene matches: 3.